This record concerns one TCR beta chain sequence. Seattle cases were enrolled at active infection and followed longitudinally. This entry belongs to a study of blood T cell repertoires in COVID-19. Study at large: PBMCs, B-cell-depleted T cells, or T cells provided the cDNA or gDNA that made up the material.

V lost 6 bases and J 5 bases, leaving 10 bases between the germline ends. The CDR3 is 12 residues long. CDR1 LNHDA and CDR2 SQIVND come from the germline V gene (reference sequence). Original processing notes: Using reference gene primer amplification, nucleated cell counts were estimated. Libraries were prepared by immunoSEQ multiplex PCR; TCRdb keeps only in-frame clonotypes and omits some of them. For V, J and clone size, that table is used; D and trimming come from the DNA. This sample has about 370,000 clones, with 80% to 90% found just once. This chain joins TRBV19 and TRBJ1-2; no clear D. The sequenced material came from peripheral blood. This clonotype was sampled from a woman aged 30 to 39 with COVID-19, enrolled during active disease. CDR3 sequence: CASSLGDYGYTF. CDR3 DNA sequence: TGTGCCAGTAGCTTGGGAGATTATGGCTACACCTTC.